This T cell receptor (beta chain) is from a study of blood T cell repertoires in COVID-19. Study summary: Spain, Italy and the United States supplied samples that represented acute and convalescent COVID-19. T cells, B-cell-depleted T cells, or PBMCs provided the cDNA or gDNA that served as material.

This CDR3 is built from 14 residues. Per germline, CDR1 MDHEN and CDR2 SYDVKM. V lost 4 bases and J 5 bases, leaving 12 bases between the germline ends. This clone was seen a single time. Original analysis: Counts of nucleated cells, estimated from reference gene primer amplification, were obtained. The repertoire was sequenced with immunoSEQ multiplex PCR; TCRdb's copy has only in-frame clones and lacks some. For V, J and clone size, that table is used; D and trimming come from the DNA. The sample lists 95,000 to 150,000 clones, approximately 87% seen once, with almost 30% in the top ten. This chain connects TRBV28 to TRBJ1-5; no reliable D call. Sequenced: peripheral blood. The TCR was taken from a woman aged 70-85 years with acute or convalescent COVID-19. CDR3 bases: TGTGCCAGCAGTTCCCCATTGACTTATCAGCCCCAGCATTTT. Encoded protein: CASSSPLTYQPQHF.